This TCR beta chain appears in the sequencing data of a study of cytomegalovirus exposure and HLA in healthy donors. PCR involved 60 Vbeta and 13 Jbeta primers. Generated by immunoSEQ multiplex PCR, the TCRdb table keeps only in-frame clones and is missing some. The table for this sample gives 55,000 to 75,000 clones. The V gene end was trimmed by 0 bases and the J gene end by 6 bases; junction bases not matched to a gene: 3. The germline V gene encodes CDR1 SGHAT and CDR2 FQNNGV. The CDR3 contains 14 residues. The source material was PBMCs. The receptor was derived from a male donor in good health and CMV-seronegative. V usage is TRBV11-2 and J usage is TRBJ2-7; 9 bases are a match to TRBD1. The CDR3 DNA is TGTGCCAGCAGCTTAGAAGGACAGGGGTTCGAGCAGTACTTC. It codes for CASSLEGQGFEQYF.